The clone carrying this T cell receptor beta chain was counted a few times. The antigen is undetermined. Germline-derived CDR1 and CDR2 are MNHEY and SMNVEV (reference sequence). The CDR3 contains 14 residues. V trimming: 2 bases; J trimming: 3 bases; junction bases outside the gene matches: 4. This entry comes from a study of cytomegalovirus exposure and HLA in healthy donors. The primer mix had 60 Vbeta and 13 Jbeta primers. Only in-frame clones appear in the TCRdb table, and some are missing; sequencing was by immunoSEQ multiplex PCR. The sample consists of more than 90,000 clones, about 80% of them appearing once. Notes on the study in general: Among TCR beta chains of equal frequency, HLA-associated ones were more clonally expanded in a later analysis. Researchers catalogued 164 TCR beta chains as cytomegalovirus-associated. Analyses of presence and absence presupposed an approximately uniform sequencing depth across donors.

Material: PBMCs. This clonotype was sampled from a middle-aged man in good health and CMV-seropositive. This chain joins TRBV27 and TRBJ2-7; 7 bases align to TRBD2. In nucleotides, the CDR3 is TGTGCCAGCAGTTTAGAGGGAGGGGTCTACGAGCAGTACTTC. Amino acid sequence: CASSLEGGVYEQYF.